Listed below are T cell receptor beta chains from one sample, sequenced in a study of cytomegalovirus exposure and HLA in healthy donors. Profiled with immunoSEQ multiplex PCR; TCRdb holds only in-frame clones, not every one. The listing contains 200,000 to 250,000 clones. The sample comprised PBMCs. Receptor source: a girl aged 2-15 years in good health and CMV-seropositive. Each CDR3 is given without its conserved first and last residue. D genes are given only for firm matches.

CDR3: AWTPGGYEQY
D: TRBD1
V: TRBV30

CDR3: ASSLAPGQDSYEQY
D: TRBD1
V: TRBV2

CDR3: ASSRGLAGGNEQF
D: TRBD2
V: TRBV7-3

CDR3: ASSLDPGGEKLF
D: TRBD1
V: TRBV27

CDR3: ASSFGGTHLGGELF
D: -
V: TRBV27

CDR3: ASSSGGPPGGEQY
D: -
V: TRBV28

CDR3: ASRKNRGRFVGTDTQY
D: TRBD1
V: TRBV28

CDR3: ASTAEPGLAEDTQY
D: TRBD2
V: TRBV7-8

CDR3: ASSPGTSGYNEQF
D: TRBD2
V: TRBV11-2

CDR3: ASSLGASGSYEQY
D: TRBD2
V: TRBV7-9

CDR3: ASSSPTGVSGTDTQY
D: TRBD1
V: TRBV28

CDR3: AWSVWGGMNTEAF
D: -
V: TRBV30

CDR3: ASRAGYYEQY
D: -
V: TRBV28

CDR3: ASSITRAPGETQY
D: -
V: TRBV19

CDR3: ASSTRGAGNEQY
D: -
V: TRBV19

CDR3: ASRVSQDTEAF
D: -
V: TRBV10-2

CDR3: ASSPSGTGGGQPQH
D: TRBD1
V: TRBV18

CDR3: ASNGRPYNSPLH
D: -
V: TRBV19

CDR3: ASSTNRVETQY
D: -
V: TRBV6-6

CDR3: ASSMEGGQETQY
D: -
V: TRBV19

CDR3: ASSSLGVDYEQY
D: -
V: TRBV28

CDR3: ASSVDGQVVYEQY
D: TRBD1
V: TRBV7-9

CDR3: ASSLPSGGETQY
D: TRBD2
V: TRBV5-6

CDR3: ASSLGSGGSNTEAF
D: TRBD1
V: TRBV5-1

CDR3: AWSKGEIQPQH
D: -
V: TRBV30

CDR3: ASSLREGRDYNEQF
D: -
V: TRBV7-9

CDR3: ASSREGVQTGELF
D: -
V: TRBV5-4

CDR3: ASSPRRGTGDYEQY
D: TRBD1
V: TRBV19

CDR3: ASSPPPAGGIGAF
D: TRBD1
V: TRBV28

CDR3: ASSATVPQLF
D: -
V: TRBV11-2

CDR3: ASRGASGLSYEQY
D: -
V: TRBV6-1

CDR3: ASSPGTSGRALIDTQY
D: TRBD2
V: TRBV5-1

CDR3: ASSEAGTGGAGELF
D: TRBD1
V: TRBV2

CDR3: ASSPTGTSGKPEQF
D: TRBD2
V: TRBV27

CDR3: ASSLSPNRDTGELF
D: -
V: TRBV5-1

CDR3: ASSGGGTRGAYEQY
D: TRBD2
V: TRBV28

CDR3: ASSFGQGGQPQH
D: -
V: TRBV27

CDR3: ASSFSREPYEQY
D: TRBD2
V: TRBV27

CDR3: ASSPGGAGAGELF
D: TRBD2
V: TRBV5-4

CDR3: ASSNEQQPTDTQY
D: -
V: TRBV27

CDR3: ASAFGTSGRSHGTDTQY
D: TRBD2
V: TRBV5-1

CDR3: ASSRQGQYNEKLF
D: TRBD1
V: TRBV5-1

CDR3: ASSFHSVTDTQY
D: -
V: TRBV4-2

CDR3: ASTERLEGLSTQY
D: -
V: TRBV6-1

CDR3: ATSRVRGASGSNEQF
D: TRBD2
V: TRBV15

CDR3: ASSSTSGSINEQF
D: TRBD2
V: TRBV28

CDR3: ASSLYRGNQPQH
D: TRBD1
V: TRBV28

CDR3: ASSFEAGDYNEQF
D: TRBD2
V: TRBV7-3

CDR3: ASPTGGTDTQY
D: TRBD1
V: TRBV27

CDR3: ASSYSTSGLGDTQY
D: TRBD2
V: TRBV6-6

CDR3: SVKAGTAGYEQY
D: TRBD1
V: TRBV29-1